Listed below are T cell receptor beta chains from one sample, sequenced in a study of T cell responses to AZD1222 COVID-19 vaccine. The protocol was immunoSEQ multiplex PCR, while the TCRdb copy is restricted to in-frame clones and leaves out a portion. Here the sample spans 120,000 to 150,000 clones, approximately 89% being singletons. Sequencing used peripheral blood, obtained on day 0 of MenACWY control vaccination. These receptors were taken from an adult in good health. Each CDR3 is given with its conserved first and last residue. The D gene is left open where the match is weak. Part of the rows lack a size; the others show once, few, many or a class for expanded clones.

CDR3 protein: CATRRGPSYNEQFF
CDR3 DNA: TGTGCCACCAGGCGGGGGCCGAGCTACAATGAGCAGTTCTTC
V gene: TRBV24-1
clone size: NA
D gene: NA
J gene: TRBJ2-1

CDR3 protein: CASKRPGGPDTQYF
CDR3 DNA: TGTGCCAGCAAGCGCCCGGGGGGCCCAGATACGCAGTATTTT
V gene: TRBV5-6
clone size: NA
D gene: NA
J gene: TRBJ2-3

CDR3 protein: CASSQDSAPYGYTF
CDR3 DNA: TGTGCCAGCAGCCAAGATTCCGCTCCTTATGGCTACACCTTC
V gene: TRBV3-1/TRBV3-2
clone size: few
D gene: NA
J gene: TRBJ1-2

CDR3 protein: CASSTPYSGANVLTF
CDR3 DNA: TGTGCCAGTAGTACCCCCTACTCTGGGGCCAACGTCCTGACTTTC
V gene: TRBV19
clone size: few
D gene: NA
J gene: TRBJ2-6

CDR3 protein: CASSPGVPRNNEKLFF
CDR3 DNA: TGTGCCAGCTCACCAGGAGTCCCCCGGAATAATGAAAAACTGTTTTTT
V gene: TRBV18
clone size: NA
D gene: NA
J gene: TRBJ1-4

CDR3 protein: CASSLTGRDLRGQHF
CDR3 DNA: TGTGCCAGCAGTTTAACAGGGAGGGACCTACGAGGGCAGCACTTC
V gene: TRBV28
clone size: once
D gene: NA
J gene: TRBJ2-7

CDR3 protein: CASSQGNNQETQYF
CDR3 DNA: TGTGCCAGCAGTCAGGGAAACAACCAAGAGACCCAGTACTTC
V gene: TRBV28
clone size: NA
D gene: NA
J gene: TRBJ2-5

CDR3 protein: CATRAGQGLADTQYF
CDR3 DNA: TGTGCCACTCGAGCGGGACAGGGGTTAGCAGATACGCAGTATTTT
V gene: TRBV6-5
clone size: NA
D gene: TRBD1
J gene: TRBJ2-3

CDR3 protein: CAISERGNYGYTF
CDR3 DNA: TGTGCCATCAGTGAAAGGGGAAACTATGGCTACACCTTC
V gene: TRBV10-3
clone size: NA
D gene: NA
J gene: TRBJ1-2

CDR3 protein: CASSVDRSTEQYF
CDR3 DNA: TGTGCCAGCAGCGTCGACAGGTCTACCGAGCAGTACTTC
V gene: TRBV7-2
clone size: NA
D gene: NA
J gene: TRBJ2-7

CDR3 protein: CASSRQGGYEQYF
CDR3 DNA: TGTGCCAGCAGTAGACAGGGAGGCTACGAGCAGTACTTC
V gene: TRBV27
clone size: NA
D gene: NA
J gene: TRBJ2-7

CDR3 protein: CASSQVDMGWTSPGELFF
CDR3 DNA: TGCGCCAGCAGCCAAGTGGATATGGGCTGGACTAGCCCCGGGGAGCTGTTTTTT
V gene: TRBV4-1
clone size: NA
D gene: TRBD2
J gene: TRBJ2-2

CDR3 protein: CAWGDRVSF
CDR3 DNA: TGTGCCTGGGGGGACAGGGTTTCCTTC
V gene: TRBV30
clone size: NA
D gene: TRBD1
J gene: TRBJ1-2

CDR3 protein: CASSLEALGSSPLHF
CDR3 DNA: TGTGCCAGCAGCTTAGAGGCGCTTGGATCTTCACCCCTCCACTTT
V gene: TRBV7-2
clone size: few
D gene: NA
J gene: TRBJ1-6

CDR3 protein: CASSPDRANQPQHF
CDR3 DNA: TGCGCCAGCAGCCCGGACAGGGCCAATCAGCCCCAGCATTTT
V gene: TRBV5-1
clone size: NA
D gene: TRBD1
J gene: TRBJ1-5

CDR3 protein: CASSLSVNTEAFF
CDR3 DNA: TGTGCCAGCAGTTTGTCGGTGAACACTGAAGCTTTCTTT
V gene: TRBV27
clone size: few
D gene: NA
J gene: TRBJ1-1

CDR3 protein: CASSFTGNTEAFF
CDR3 DNA: TGTGCCAGCAGTTTTACAGGGAACACTGAAGCTTTCTTT
V gene: TRBV2
clone size: NA
D gene: NA
J gene: TRBJ1-1

CDR3 protein: CASSLFRTDSGNTIYF
CDR3 DNA: TGTGCCAGCAGTTTATTTAGGACAGACTCTGGAAACACCATATATTTT
V gene: TRBV28
clone size: NA
D gene: NA
J gene: TRBJ1-3

CDR3 protein: CASTLFGGVTEAFF
CDR3 DNA: TGTGCCAGCACCCTATTCGGTGGAGTCACTGAAGCTTTCTTT
V gene: TRBV7-2
clone size: NA
D gene: NA
J gene: TRBJ1-1

CDR3 protein: CASSYDSNNQPQHF
CDR3 DNA: TGTGCCAGCAGTTATGACAGCAACAATCAGCCCCAGCATTTT
V gene: TRBV7-2
clone size: NA
D gene: NA
J gene: TRBJ1-5

CDR3 protein: CASKGSGNTIYF
CDR3 DNA: TGTGCCAGCAAGGGATCTGGAAACACCATATATTTT
V gene: TRBV11-2
clone size: once
D gene: NA
J gene: TRBJ1-3

CDR3 protein: CASSESGFYGYTF
CDR3 DNA: TGTGCCAGCAGTGAATCTGGGTTCTATGGCTACACCTTC
V gene: TRBV6-1
clone size: NA
D gene: NA
J gene: TRBJ1-2

CDR3 protein: CASSLTGWNTEAFF
CDR3 DNA: TGTGCCAGCAGCTTAACAGGGTGGAACACTGAAGCTTTCTTT
V gene: TRBV7-2
clone size: NA
D gene: NA
J gene: TRBJ1-1

CDR3 protein: CASSLTGLGTEAFF
CDR3 DNA: TGCGCCAGCAGCTTGACAGGGTTAGGCACTGAAGCTTTCTTT
V gene: TRBV5-1
clone size: NA
D gene: NA
J gene: TRBJ1-1

CDR3 protein: CASSLGMNTEAFF
CDR3 DNA: TGTGCCAGCAGCTTAGGGATGAACACTGAAGCTTTCTTT
V gene: TRBV7-3
clone size: NA
D gene: NA
J gene: TRBJ1-1

CDR3 protein: CASSQGTGNSPLHF
CDR3 DNA: TGTGCCAGCAGCCAAGGGACTGGAAATTCACCCCTCCACTTT
V gene: TRBV3-1/TRBV3-2
clone size: NA
D gene: NA
J gene: TRBJ1-6

CDR3 protein: CASSEAWTGLGGQPQHF
CDR3 DNA: TGTGCCAGCAGTGAAGCGTGGACAGGGCTAGGAGGGCAGCCCCAGCATTTT
V gene: TRBV6-1
clone size: NA
D gene: TRBD1
J gene: TRBJ1-5

CDR3 protein: CASRSTRGNTIYF
CDR3 DNA: TGTGCCAGCAGGTCAACACGGGGAAACACCATATATTTT
V gene: TRBV27
clone size: once
D gene: NA
J gene: TRBJ1-3

CDR3 protein: CASSPRQGGRTDTQYF
CDR3 DNA: TGTGCCAGCAGCCCGCGACAGGGGGGCCGCACAGATACGCAGTATTTT
V gene: TRBV11-3
clone size: NA
D gene: TRBD1
J gene: TRBJ2-3

CDR3 protein: CASSYPDRNYEQYF
CDR3 DNA: TGTGCCAGCAGTTACCCGGACAGGAACTACGAGCAGTACTTC
V gene: TRBV6-6
clone size: NA
D gene: TRBD1
J gene: TRBJ2-7

CDR3 protein: CASSGGLALETQYF
CDR3 DNA: TGTGCCAGCAGCGGTGGACTAGCGCTGGAGACCCAGTACTTC
V gene: TRBV7-9
clone size: NA
D gene: TRBD2
J gene: TRBJ2-5

CDR3 protein: CASSMGRDPYNEQFF
CDR3 DNA: TGTGCCAGTAGTATGGGACGGGATCCGTACAATGAGCAGTTCTTC
V gene: TRBV19
clone size: NA
D gene: NA
J gene: TRBJ2-1

CDR3 protein: CASSVSGTGGDYGYTF
CDR3 DNA: TGCGCCAGCAGCGTCTCCGGGACAGGGGGCGACTATGGCTACACCTTC
V gene: TRBV5-1
clone size: NA
D gene: TRBD1
J gene: TRBJ1-2

CDR3 protein: CASSAARGTDTQYF
CDR3 DNA: TGTGCCAGCAGTGCCGCGCGGGGCACAGATACGCAGTATTTT
V gene: TRBV2
clone size: NA
D gene: NA
J gene: TRBJ2-3

CDR3 protein: CASSQDLAGVTEAFF
CDR3 DNA: TGTGCCAGCAGCCAAGATCTGGCAGGGGTAACTGAAGCTTTCTTT
V gene: TRBV14
clone size: once
D gene: NA
J gene: TRBJ1-1

CDR3 protein: CASSTGQGEETQYF
CDR3 DNA: TGTGCCAGCAGCACCGGACAGGGGGAAGAGACCCAGTACTTC
V gene: TRBV5-8
clone size: NA
D gene: TRBD1
J gene: TRBJ2-5

CDR3 protein: CASSEELAAGGDTQYF
CDR3 DNA: TGTGCCAGCAGTGAGGAACTAGCGGCCGGGGGAGATACGCAGTATTTT
V gene: TRBV2
clone size: NA
D gene: TRBD2
J gene: TRBJ2-3

CDR3 protein: CASSGSGRGTGELFF
CDR3 DNA: TGTGCCAGCAGTGGTAGCGGGAGGGGAACCGGGGAGCTGTTTTTT
V gene: TRBV2
clone size: NA
D gene: TRBD2
J gene: TRBJ2-2

CDR3 protein: CASSLRTGGAMDTQYF
CDR3 DNA: TGTGCCAGCAGCTTAAGAACGGGGGGCGCTATGGATACGCAGTATTTT
V gene: TRBV7-8
clone size: NA
D gene: NA
J gene: TRBJ2-3